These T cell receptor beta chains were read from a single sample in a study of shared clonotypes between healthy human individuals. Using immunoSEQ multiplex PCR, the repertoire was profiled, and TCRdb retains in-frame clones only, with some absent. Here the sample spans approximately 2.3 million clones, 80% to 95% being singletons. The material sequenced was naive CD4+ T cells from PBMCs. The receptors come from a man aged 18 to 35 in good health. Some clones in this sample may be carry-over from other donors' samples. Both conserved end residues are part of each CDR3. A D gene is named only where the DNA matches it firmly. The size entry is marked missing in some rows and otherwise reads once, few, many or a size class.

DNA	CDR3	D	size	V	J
TGTGCCATCGGGGGAATATCTACTGCCTACGAGCAGTACTTC	CAIGGISTAYEQYF	NA	NA	TRBV10-3	TRBJ2-7
TGCAGCGTTGGAAAGGGCAGTCTGACTGAAGCTTTCTTT	CSVGKGSLTEAFF	NA	NA	TRBV29-1	TRBJ1-1
TGTGCCAGCTCTCCACGAAGGGTATCGGGAAACACCATATATTTT	CASSPRRVSGNTIYF	NA	NA	TRBV9	TRBJ1-3
TGTGCCAGCAGCCAAATACCGGGACATACCTACGAGCAGTACTTC	CASSQIPGHTYEQYF	NA	NA	TRBV28	TRBJ2-7
TGCAGCGCAAGGTTCGGCAATCAGCCCCAGCATTTT	CSARFGNQPQHF	NA	NA	TRBV29-1	TRBJ1-5
TGTGCCAGAAGCTGTGCCGGGACTAGCGGTAACACCGGGGAGCTGTTTTTT	CARSCAGTSGNTGELFF	TRBD2	NA	TRBV5-3	TRBJ2-2
TGTGCCAGCAGCCTTCGACCGGGCAGGGGTTACCAAGCGCAGTACTTC	CASSLRPGRGYQAQYF	NA	once	TRBV14	TRBJ2-7
TGTGCCAGCAGCTTAGGGCTAGCGGGAGGTGGCCAAGAGACCCAGTACTTC	CASSLGLAGGGQETQYF	TRBD2	NA	TRBV7-6	TRBJ2-5
TGTGCCAGCAGTTATCAGGGCTCCTACAATGAGCAGTTCTTC	CASSYQGSYNEQFF	NA	NA	TRBV7-2	TRBJ2-1
TGCGCCAGCAGCTTGGAAGGACAGGGGGCCTACACCTTC	CASSLEGQGAYTF	TRBD1	NA	TRBV5-1	TRBJ1-2
TGCGCCAGCAGCTCAGATGGACTAGCGGGAGGGGATGAGCAGTTCTTC	CASSSDGLAGGDEQFF	TRBD2	NA	TRBV5-1	TRBJ2-1
TGCGCCAGCAGCTCAGGACAGGCGGAGGAGCAGTACTTC	CASSSGQAEEQYF	TRBD1	NA	TRBV5-1	TRBJ2-7
TGTGCCAGTAGTATGGGGTTCAGGGCCAAGCATGTGAACACTGAAGCTTTCTTT	CASSMGFRAKHVNTEAFF	NA	NA	TRBV19	TRBJ1-1
TGTGCCAGCAGCCGCCGGGACAGGGGCTCTGGGGCCAACGTCCTGACTTTC	CASSRRDRGSGANVLTF	TRBD1	NA	TRBV7-2	TRBJ2-6
TGCGCCAGCAGCTTGGAGGGCTATGGTTTTGAGACCCAGTACTTC	CASSLEGYGFETQYF	NA	NA	TRBV5-1	TRBJ2-5
TGTGCCAGCAGTGAAGCGTTCTCCCGGGACAGGGGGTTGAACACTGAAGCTTTCTTT	CASSEAFSRDRGLNTEAFF	TRBD1	NA	TRBV6-1	TRBJ1-1
TGTGCCACCAGCAGAGATATAATCTATGGCTACACCTTC	CATSRDIIYGYTF	NA	NA	TRBV15	TRBJ1-2
TGCGCCAGCAGCTCGGGAGGAGGCCGCAGCGAAGCTTTCTTT	CASSSGGGRSEAFF	NA	NA	TRBV5-1	TRBJ1-1
TGTGCCAGTAGTCCAAGACAGAACAATCAGCCCCAGCATTTT	CASSPRQNNQPQHF	NA	NA	TRBV19	TRBJ1-5
TGTGCCAGCAGCGTAGACCACGCCACAGATACGCAGTATTTT	CASSVDHATDTQYF	NA	NA	TRBV9	TRBJ2-3
TGTGCCAGCAGCCCGTTAGGGCCCTACAATGAGCAGTTCTTC	CASSPLGPYNEQFF	NA	NA	TRBV14	TRBJ2-1
TGCGCCAGCAGCTCCCGGGACGGCACCTACGAGCAGTACTTC	CASSSRDGTYEQYF	NA	NA	TRBV5-1	TRBJ2-7
TGTGCCAGCAGGGTCCAGACAGGGAGCTCCTACAATGAGCAGTTCTTC	CASRVQTGSSYNEQFF	TRBD1	once	TRBV25-1	TRBJ2-1
TGTGCCAGCAGCTTAGCGGGACTAGCGGATTACAATGAGCAGTTCTTC	CASSLAGLADYNEQFF	TRBD2	once	TRBV7-2	TRBJ2-1
TGCGCCAGCAGTGAAGACACCGAAGAGACCCAGTACTTC	CASSEDTEETQYF	NA	NA	TRBV4-1	TRBJ2-5
TGCAGCGTGGGGGACACTGAAGCTTTCTTT	CSVGDTEAFF	NA	NA	TRBV29-1	TRBJ1-1
TGTGCCAGCAGCTTAAGTGCTAGCGGGAGAGCAGATACGCAGTATTTT	CASSLSASGRADTQYF	TRBD2	NA	TRBV7-2	TRBJ2-3
TGTGCCAGCAGCTTTCGGAGCCCCGGAGACACTGAAGCTTTCTTT	CASSFRSPGDTEAFF	NA	NA	TRBV5-5	TRBJ1-1
TGCGCCAGCAGTCCCGTCGTCGACAATGAGCAGTTCTTC	CASSPVVDNEQFF	NA	NA	TRBV10-1	TRBJ2-1
TGTGCCATCAGGGATATCGGGAGGGGGAACACCGGGGAGCTGTTTTTT	CAIRDIGRGNTGELFF	TRBD2	NA	TRBV10-3	TRBJ2-2
TGTGCCAGCAGTGAGCTTAGGGCTAGCGGTCAAGAGACCCAGTACTTC	CASSELRASGQETQYF	TRBD2	NA	TRBV6-1	TRBJ2-5
TGCAGCGTCGGAACGGGACAGGGGCGCCGCGAGCAGTACTTC	CSVGTGQGRREQYF	TRBD1	once	TRBV29-1	TRBJ2-7
TGTGCCAGCCAAGGGGATAGCAATCAGCCCCAGCATTTT	CASQGDSNQPQHF	NA	NA	TRBV5-8	TRBJ1-5
TGTGCCATCAGTGAGTCTACTAGCGGGACCTACGAGCAGTACTTC	CAISESTSGTYEQYF	TRBD2	NA	TRBV10-3	TRBJ2-7
TGTGCCAGCAGCTTGGCAGGGGGGGATGGCTACACCTTC	CASSLAGGDGYTF	TRBD1	NA	TRBV5-6	TRBJ1-2
TGTGCCAGCAGTCCCCCACGACGGTCCTACGAGCAGTACTTC	CASSPPRRSYEQYF	NA	once	TRBV28	TRBJ2-7
TGTGCCAGCACCCTGACAGGATCCAACTATGGCTACACCTTC	CASTLTGSNYGYTF	NA	NA	TRBV5-5	TRBJ1-2
TGTGCCAGCAGCCCTGAGGGGGAGGCTAACTATGGCTACACCTTC	CASSPEGEANYGYTF	NA	NA	TRBV5-8	TRBJ1-2
TGCGCCAGCAGCCAACCGGGACTGGCCAGCACAGATACGCAGTATTTT	CASSQPGLASTDTQYF	NA	NA	TRBV4-1	TRBJ2-3
TGTGCCAGCAGTTACCGGGACAGGGTGTACGAGCAGTACTTC	CASSYRDRVYEQYF	TRBD1	NA	TRBV6-6	TRBJ2-7
TGTGCCAGCAGCTTTCCGCTTTGGGAGACCCAGTACTTC	CASSFPLWETQYF	NA	once	TRBV7-9	TRBJ2-5
TGTGCCAGCTCCCTTATGACAGCCGTCCAAGAGACCCAGTACTTC	CASSLMTAVQETQYF	NA	NA	TRBV18	TRBJ2-5
TGTGCCAGCAGCTTAGGACAGGGAAGCGGGATAGTAGTCTTC	CASSLGQGSGIVVF	NA	once	TRBV7-2	TRBJ2-1
TGTGCCAGCAGCTTACGATGGAGCGAGACCCAGTACTTC	CASSLRWSETQYF	NA	NA	TRBV7-3	TRBJ2-5
TGTGCCAGCAGTGAGGAACGGATCAATCCCCAGCATTTT	CASSEERINPQHF	NA	NA	TRBV6-1	TRBJ1-5
TGTGCCAGCAGCCTCTTAGGGATCGGTAATTCACCCCTCCACTTT	CASSLLGIGNSPLHF	NA	once	TRBV2	TRBJ1-6